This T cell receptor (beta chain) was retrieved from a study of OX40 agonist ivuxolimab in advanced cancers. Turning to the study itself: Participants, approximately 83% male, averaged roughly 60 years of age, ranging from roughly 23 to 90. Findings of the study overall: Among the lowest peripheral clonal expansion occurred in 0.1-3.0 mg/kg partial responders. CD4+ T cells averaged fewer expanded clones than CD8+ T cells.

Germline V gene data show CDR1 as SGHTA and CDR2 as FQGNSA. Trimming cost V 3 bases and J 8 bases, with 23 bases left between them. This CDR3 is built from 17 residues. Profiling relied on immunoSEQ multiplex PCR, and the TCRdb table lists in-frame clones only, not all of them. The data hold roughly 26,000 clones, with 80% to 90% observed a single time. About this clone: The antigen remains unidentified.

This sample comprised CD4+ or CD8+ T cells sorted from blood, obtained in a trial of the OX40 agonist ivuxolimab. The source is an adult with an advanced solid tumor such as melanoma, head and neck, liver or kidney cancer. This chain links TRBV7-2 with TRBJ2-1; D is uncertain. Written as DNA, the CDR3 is TGTGCCAGCAGCTTTAGAGTTGATATATGGTCGTTAGATGAGCAGTTCTTC. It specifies CASSFRVDIWSLDEQFF.